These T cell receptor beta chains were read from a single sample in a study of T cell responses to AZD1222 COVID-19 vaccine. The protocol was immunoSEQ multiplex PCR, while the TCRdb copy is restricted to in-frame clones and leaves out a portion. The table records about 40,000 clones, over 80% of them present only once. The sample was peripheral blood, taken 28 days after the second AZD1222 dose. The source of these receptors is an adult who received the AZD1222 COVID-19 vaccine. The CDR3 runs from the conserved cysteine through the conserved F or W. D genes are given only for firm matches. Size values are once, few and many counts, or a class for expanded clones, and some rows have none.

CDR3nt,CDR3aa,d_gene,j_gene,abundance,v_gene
TGTGCCAGCAGTTACCCCCCGGGAACAAGTGGCTACACCTTC,CASSYPPGTSGYTF,-,TRBJ1-2,few,TRBV6-5
TGCGCCAGCAGCTTGGGCGCGGGGAAAGTCGGGGAGCTGTTTTTT,CASSLGAGKVGELFF,-,TRBJ2-2,-,TRBV5-1
TGTGCCAGCAGCGTAGGGAGGGCGAGCAATCAGCCCCAGCATTTT,CASSVGRASNQPQHF,-,TRBJ1-5,-,TRBV9
TGTGCCAGCAGCCAAGGTTTCCGTAGAATCGAGCAGTACTTC,CASSQGFRRIEQYF,-,TRBJ2-7,-,TRBV14
TGTGCCAGCAGCCCGGTCAGGGGGCACGGCTACACCTTC,CASSPVRGHGYTF,TRBD1,TRBJ1-2,-,TRBV12-3/TRBV12-4
TGTGCCACTCAAGGGTATTCGGGAAACACCATATATTTT,CATQGYSGNTIYF,-,TRBJ1-3,-,TRBV12-3/TRBV12-4
TGTGCCATCAGTGATTTGGGGGCGAACACCGGGGAGCTGTTTTTT,CAISDLGANTGELFF,-,TRBJ2-2,-,TRBV10-3
TGTGCCAGCAGTGAATACCCTGGGACAGGGAAAAGTCAGCCCCAGCATTTT,CASSEYPGTGKSQPQHF,TRBD1,TRBJ1-5,-,TRBV2
TGTGCCAGCAGCTTATTCGCCGGCGCGAACACCGGGGAGCTGTTTTTT,CASSLFAGANTGELFF,-,TRBJ2-2,-,TRBV7-3
TGTGCCAGCAGCGTAACGGGACTAGTTCATGAGCAGTTCTTC,CASSVTGLVHEQFF,TRBD2,TRBJ2-1,-,TRBV5-4
TGTGCCAGCAGCCCCTCTTCCGCGGCAAACACCGGGGAGCTGTTTTTT,CASSPSSAANTGELFF,-,TRBJ2-2,-,TRBV5-6
TGTGCCAGCAGCTTAGGTAGCGGGGGCTACAATGAGCAGTTCTTC,CASSLGSGGYNEQFF,TRBD2,TRBJ2-1,-,TRBV7-2
TGCGCCAGCAGCTCCGGGACAGGGGGACTATCCGGGGCCAACGTCCTGACTTTC,CASSSGTGGLSGANVLTF,TRBD1,TRBJ2-6,-,TRBV5-1
TGTGCCAGCAGTGATCGGACAGGGGGTTCCCGAGGGCCCCAGCATTTT,CASSDRTGGSRGPQHF,TRBD1,TRBJ1-5,-,TRBV6-1
TGTGCCTCCCAAGGGAGGGTAGTACGAGGAGAGACCCAGTACTTC,CASQGRVVRGETQYF,TRBD2,TRBJ2-5,-,TRBV19
TGCGCCAGCAGCGGGGGCGGGGAGACCCAGTACTTC,CASSGGGETQYF,-,TRBJ2-5,-,TRBV5-1
TGTGCCAGCAGCTTGGTTTCGACAGGTCGCGTGGGTGCTTTCTTT,CASSLVSTGRVGAFF,-,TRBJ1-1,-,TRBV5-4
TGTGCCTCTAGTAAAGGGGTGTTTGGCAATCAGCCCCAGCATTTT,CASSKGVFGNQPQHF,-,TRBJ1-5,-,TRBV19
TGTGCCAGCACCCCTGGGAGCAATCAGCCCCAGCATTTT,CASTPGSNQPQHF,-,TRBJ1-5,-,TRBV28
TGTGCCAGCAGTCGAAAAGGACAGGGGGTTAATAGCAATCAGCCCCAGCATTTT,CASSRKGQGVNSNQPQHF,TRBD1,TRBJ1-5,-,TRBV6-6
TGCAGCGCCCAGGGAGCCAAAAACATTCAGTACTTC,CSAQGAKNIQYF,-,TRBJ2-4,-,TRBV29-1
TGTGCCAGTAGTATTTTCGGTCAGCCCCAGCATTTT,CASSIFGQPQHF,-,TRBJ1-5,-,TRBV19
TGTGCCAGCAGCCATAACCTCGTTGGGGAGCAGTTCTTC,CASSHNLVGEQFF,-,TRBJ2-1,once,TRBV4-2
TGTGCCAGCAGTGAAATAATGGGGAGAAGCAATCAGCCCCAGCATTTT,CASSEIMGRSNQPQHF,-,TRBJ1-5,once,TRBV6-1
TGTGCCAGCAGCTTGTCGGGCCCCGGGGAGCTGTTTTTT,CASSLSGPGELFF,-,TRBJ2-2,-,TRBV7-3
TGTGCCAGCAGCACCCCGGGGAGGGGGGGCGAAAAACTGTTTTTT,CASSTPGRGGEKLFF,-,TRBJ1-4,-,TRBV7-6
TGTGCCAGCAGCGGACCGATCTACGAGCAGTACTTC,CASSGPIYEQYF,-,TRBJ2-7,-,TRBV9
TGTGCCAGCAGTTCCCCGGGACAGGGGAATTCACCCCTCCACTTT,CASSSPGQGNSPLHF,TRBD1,TRBJ1-6,-,TRBV6-2/TRBV6-3
TGTGCCAGCAGCCCCTTGGGCGGTACGCAGTATTTT,CASSPLGGTQYF,-,TRBJ2-3,-,TRBV27
TGTGCCAGCAGCCAGGCTGTGACCTATGGCTACACCTTC,CASSQAVTYGYTF,-,TRBJ1-2,-,TRBV3-1/TRBV3-2
TGCGCCAGCAACGAGGGACGGGGAGCCTTCTACAATGAGCAGTTCTTC,CASNEGRGAFYNEQFF,-,TRBJ2-1,-,TRBV5-1
TGCGCCAGCAGCTTGGACAGGATGAACACTGAAGCTTTCTTT,CASSLDRMNTEAFF,-,TRBJ1-1,-,TRBV5-1
TGTGCCAGCAGTAACAGCCAGAATGAAAAACTGTTTTTT,CASSNSQNEKLFF,-,TRBJ1-4,-,TRBV6-5
TGTGCCAGCAGCGGCGGTAGGGGCAAGGATCAGCCCCAGCATTTT,CASSGGRGKDQPQHF,-,TRBJ1-5,-,TRBV27
TGTGCCAGCAGTTACAGAAATGAAAAACTGTTTTTT,CASSYRNEKLFF,-,TRBJ1-4,-,TRBV27
TGTGCCAGCAGCCCAGGGGTCGGGGAGACCCAGTACTTC,CASSPGVGETQYF,-,TRBJ2-5,-,TRBV7-3
TGCAGTGCTAGTACCGCGCTCTACGAGCAGTACTTC,CSASTALYEQYF,-,TRBJ2-7,-,TRBV20-1
TGTGCCAGCAGCGTAACCTTGTCGGACACCGGGGAGCTGTTTTTT,CASSVTLSDTGELFF,-,TRBJ2-2,-,TRBV9
TGTGCCAGCAGCCCCGGGACAGTGAACACTGAAGCTTTCTTT,CASSPGTVNTEAFF,TRBD1,TRBJ1-1,-,TRBV6-5
TGTGCCAGCAGCTTAGATGGCACCGCTACAGATACGCAGTATTTT,CASSLDGTATDTQYF,-,TRBJ2-3,-,TRBV11-2
TGTGCCAGCGGACCAGTAGGATTTAGCAATCAGCCCCAGCATTTT,CASGPVGFSNQPQHF,-,TRBJ1-5,-,TRBV6-5
TGTGCCAGTTGGGACGGAAAGAACACCGGGGAGCTGTTTTTT,CASWDGKNTGELFF,-,TRBJ2-2,once,TRBV9
TGTGCCAGCAGCAGAACGGGGCTAGCGGGGGGAGATACGCAGTATTTT,CASSRTGLAGGDTQYF,TRBD2,TRBJ2-3,-,TRBV7-3
TGTGCCAGCAGCCTCTTAGACAGGGAAGCTTTCTTT,CASSLLDREAFF,-,TRBJ1-1,-,TRBV5-6
TGTGCCAGCAGCTTAGCTGGTGGTTCCAATCAGCCCCAGCATTTT,CASSLAGGSNQPQHF,-,TRBJ1-5,-,TRBV7-8
TGTGCCAGCAGTTTCGGGGGGGCCTATGGCTACACCTTC,CASSFGGAYGYTF,-,TRBJ1-2,once,TRBV12-3/TRBV12-4
TGTGCCAGCAGTTCCGACCGGGACAGGGCTCTTAGTGGCTACACCTTC,CASSSDRDRALSGYTF,TRBD1,TRBJ1-2,-,TRBV27